This TCR beta chain is from a study of cytomegalovirus exposure and HLA in healthy donors. The PCR used 60 Vbeta and 13 Jbeta primers. As handled by the study authors: Counted up in a later analysis, unique TCR beta chains came to around 80 million, with some 9.9 million shared. Sequenced by immunoSEQ multiplex PCR; TCRdb stores in-frame clones only, minus some. D and trimming were read from the DNA, whereas the V and J calls and clone size are those reported in that table. There are about 96,000 clones in the sample; around 74% occur only once, and 13% to 15% lies in the top ten. The CDR3 is 14 residues long. The germline V gene has CDR1 SNHLY and CDR2 FYNNEI. The V end lost 1 base, the J end lost 9 bases, and 16 bases lay between the germline ends. This clone appeared a single time. The antigen is not known. Study observations and caveats: According to the study, roughly 180 TCR beta chains were cytomegalovirus-associated. Accurate prediction of most subjects' HLA-A and HLA-B alleles from TCR beta sequences was reported.

V is TRBV2 and J is TRBJ2-7; no firm D call. This clonotype was sampled from a woman between 65 and 79 years old in good health and CMV-seropositive. The sample consisted of PBMCs. CDR3 residues: CASSEEVTSPAQYF. DNA of the CDR3: TGTGCCAGCAGTGAAGAAGTGACATCCCCCGCGCAGTACTTC.